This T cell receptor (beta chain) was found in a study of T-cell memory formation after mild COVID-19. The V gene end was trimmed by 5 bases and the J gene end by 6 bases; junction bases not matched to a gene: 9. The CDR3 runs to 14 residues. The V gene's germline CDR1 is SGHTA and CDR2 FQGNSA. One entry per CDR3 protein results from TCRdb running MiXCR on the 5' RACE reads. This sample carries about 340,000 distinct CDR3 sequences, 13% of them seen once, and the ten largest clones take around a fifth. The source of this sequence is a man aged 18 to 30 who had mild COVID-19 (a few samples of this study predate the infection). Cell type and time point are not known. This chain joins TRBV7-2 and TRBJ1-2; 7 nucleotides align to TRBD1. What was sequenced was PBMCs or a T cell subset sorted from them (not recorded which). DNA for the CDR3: TGTGCCAGCAGCACCTTACAGGGGCGACATGGCTACACCTTC. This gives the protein CASSTLQGRHGYTF.